This T cell receptor beta chain was documented in a study of human T cells and chemical hapten exposure. For the study at large: Once 0.01% DPC had been applied to the upper back by patch test, readings were taken at 6 days. Variability of per-sample TCR yields stemmed mainly from small differences in pooled library volume.

This clonotype has just a few counts. Sample time point: patch test 3, about 24 weeks after DPC sensitization. Treatment: therapeutic diphenylcyclopropenone sensitization with weekly scalp DPC. Alopecia patients deemed DPC-suitable, aged 18 to 70, excluding pregnancy. TCRdb reanalysed the RACE reads using MiXCR and keeps one entry per CDR3 protein. The sample has about 92,000 distinct CDR3 sequences, about 11% seen once. CDR1 is SNHLY, CDR2 FYNNEI, per germline. Trimming took off 4 bases at V and 5 bases at J, with 9 bases between the two ends. The CDR3 is made up of 14 amino acids. The specimen was whole blood, collected in connection with sensitization to the hapten diphenylcyclopropenone (DPC). This chain links TRBV2 with TRBJ1-6; the D is unclear. This receptor was taken from a woman aged 30 to 39 with alopecia areata. Some clones in this sample may be carry-over from other donors' samples. For the CDR3, the DNA is TGTGCCAGCAGTGGGGATAGGAATAATTCACCCCTCCACTTT. Translated, it gives CASSGDRNNSPLHF.